This TCR beta chain was obtained from a study of T cells in Graves' hyperthyroidism and ophthalmopathy. Study-level background: The initial diagnosis was the point when peripheral blood was collected, ahead of any treatment.

The sample holds many counts of this clonotype. Disease duration under 2 months; hyperthyroidism patients were aged 18 to 65. Exclusion of a patient resulted from uncontrolled infection, other autoimmune disease, pregnancy or lactation. The blood sample dates from first hyperthyroidism diagnosis, preceding any ophthalmopathy symptoms. The CDR3 contains 13 residues. CDR1 and CDR2 (germline): KGHDR, SFDVKD. V lost 1 base to trimming and J lost 7 bases, with 9 bases between them. Amplification yielded TCR beta CDR3 regions, with RNA transcripts as the source. The HTBI set primed first-round TCR CDR3 RT-PCR. From the multiplex PCR reads, TCRdb called clonotypes with MiXCR, one entry per CDR3 protein. This sample has around 260,000 distinct CDR3 sequences; 25% to 30% occur once, and the top ten carry about 25%.

Sequenced sample: blood. This sequence originates from a man aged 35 to 55 with Graves' hyperthyroidism that later progressed to Graves' ophthalmopathy. V is TRBV24-1 and J is TRBJ1-2; the D gene is possibly TRBD1 (6 bases). CDR3 in amino acids: CATSDFRGRGYTF. In DNA, the CDR3 is TGTGCCACCAGTGATTTTCGGGGGCGTGGCTACACCTTC.